This record concerns one TCR beta chain sequence. Its antigen remains undetermined. Nothing much larger sits one base from this clone, and base qualities are not available. In total, approximately 610 healthy bone marrow donors made up the cohort. All cohort members were sampled while nominally healthy, although unrecorded immune exposures were likely present. The donor tested CMV seronegative, placing the donor among the approximately 360 seronegative members of the cohort. Each donor provided a peripheral blood sample, and peripheral blood mononuclear cells were used for TCR beta sequencing. The Qiagen DNeasy Blood Extraction Kit was used to extract genomic DNA from the blood cell samples. The data originate from a study of cytomegalovirus exposure and HLA in healthy donors (dated by TCRdb to about 2017). Notes on the research overall: An earlier analysis of 587 of the donors reported approximately 280 Gb of sequence data and 95 million to 140 million unique TCR beta sequences obtained from some 200 million T cells. Roughly 300 gigabases of sequencing data and 70 million to 100 million unique TCR sequences were included in an early release covering about 700 HLA-typed donors. Among the approximately 430 genotyped donors, about 85% belonged to the genetic ancestry cluster associated with self-reported Caucasian donors. The study was designed to test whether signatures of past pathogen exposure could be identified by cataloging public T cell receptors. Using immunosequencing, the study profiled T cell repertoires from around 670 subjects and related those repertoires to cytomegalovirus serostatus. A separate validation cohort of roughly 120 different subjects was used in addition to the roughly 620-subject first cohort. High-throughput TCR immunosequencing, statistical association of individual TCRs with disease status, and machine learning were combined to predict cytomegalovirus infection status. A later analysis re-analyzed previously published TCR beta repertoires from about 730 donors and added high-resolution HLA genotyping to study TCR occurrence patterns. Rather than drawing on any new phenotypic data, the later analysis identified candidate immune exposures from TCR beta sequences and the way those sequences occurred across donors. In an earlier analysis of more than 550 of the donors, high-throughput TCR beta sequencing was used to judge whether each TCR beta V gene segment behaved as functional or pseudogenic. Donor age, sex, ethnicity and CMV serostatus were compiled together with the repertoire data. Genome-wide SNP genotypes for about 65% of the roughly 700 donors were used in a later genetic analysis, which treated that subset as a discovery cohort. All discovery cohort repertoires had been generated on a single sequencing platform. HLA typing covered class I and class II loci at four-digit resolution. The number of typed donors differed by locus: roughly 620-630 for A, B, C, DRB1 and DQB1; approximately 520 for DQA1; 606 for DPA1; and around 450 for DPB1. About five DR-DQ haplotypes were treated as single units for association and clustering because of strong linkage in the cohort. Among 398 genotyped donors of the cohort, an average of around 240,000 unique TCR beta nucleotide sequences were sequenced per donor, roughly 20% of them non-productive. Overall results and qualifications from the work: A further reported finding was that TCR beta sequences accurately predicted the HLA-A and HLA-B alleles for most subjects in the first cohort. In a later analysis, more than 15,000 TCR beta sequences were associated with specific HLA alleles at a false discovery rate of 0.05. The sequencing pipeline was judged likely to have produced a cluster of highly shared sequence variants as a technical artifact. In the study, about 150 TCR beta chains were listed as associated with cytomegalovirus. Broadly in line with IMGT annotations, most TCR beta V segments showed up in productive rearrangements about 90% or about 30% of the time in an earlier analysis of 587 of the donors. This cohort had only TCR beta chains sequenced, and the lack of alpha or paired-chain data limited which features could be detected. Sequencing depth was assumed to be roughly uniform across donors in the presence/absence analyses, though that assumption may not hold. Compared with the roughly 710-donor mean, donors in an Asian-associated ancestry cluster had fewer N-insertions in productive TCRs, according to a later genetic analysis. In a later analysis, HLA-associated TCR beta chains were found to be more clonally expanded and to have lower generation probabilities than equally common non-associated chains. About 17 rarely observed V segments, including chromosome 9 orphons, were excluded from the earlier analysis of 550 to 700 of the donors because counts were too low. It was suggested by the authors that the approach could potentially be generalized to other disease states and immunological phenotypes. HLA typing was unavailable for some donors at each locus, so association tests used only the typed subset. In a later genetic analysis, a missense DCLRE1C variant was associated with V-gene and J-gene trimming of TCR beta chains, and the association was replicated in an independent cohort. Strong co-occurrence of HLA alleles, especially DR and DQ, made assigning TCR associations to individual alleles difficult. According to a later analysis, most CMV-associated TCR beta chains appeared to be HLA-restricted, and the HLA associations seemed to be driven largely by CMV exposure. While some public TCRs were present in many individuals, most TCR sequences turned up only very rarely across donors. Some IMGT-functional V segments, including TRBV6-2 and TRBV6-3, could not be told apart with the 87-base-pair reads, so those segments were excluded. A later analysis reported that several top co-occurrence clusters appeared linked to parvovirus B19, influenza, CMV and Epstein-Barr virus. A few of the identified cytomegalovirus-associated TCR beta chains were confirmed in vitro to be specific for cytomegalovirus antigens. In both the original and validation cohorts, the classifier was reported to diagnose cytomegalovirus status with high specificity and sensitivity. Linkage disequilibrium might explain the correlated functional status among segregating V segments, but an unknown experimental factor could not be ruled out. CMV serostatus was the only immune exposure information available for the cohort. According to a later analysis, TCR association rates differed among HLA loci, with DRB1 alleles showing the most associated TCRs and HLA-C alleles showing the fewest.

The library was built by means of the immunoSEQ multiplex PCR assay. A mixture of 60 forward primers for TCR Vbeta segments and 13 reverse primers for TCR Jbeta segments was used in the multiplex PCR. The CDR3 region of rearranged TCR beta genes was amplified from genomic DNA with a multiplex PCR assay. Amplified TCR beta libraries were sequenced as 87-base-pair reads on the Illumina HiSeq System. Concerning the study's data processing: Across the 600 to 700 repertoires, a later analysis counted roughly 84 million unique TCR beta chains, approximately 10 million of which were shared by at least two donors. To remove PCR and sequencing errors, raw reads were error-corrected and collapsed into unique sequences using a nearest-neighbor algorithm that merged closely related sequences. Alignment of CDR3 sequences to IMGT reference sequences was used to assign V, D and J gene segments. Each retained sequence needed at least a six-nucleotide match to both a V gene segment and a J gene segment. Rearrangements were called productive when the CDR3 lacked stop codons and stayed in frame with V and J; all others were non-productive. CDR3 was defined according to IMGT convention as the region running from the second conserved V-encoded cysteine to the conserved J-encoded phenylalanine. Sequences without an unambiguous match to a single V gene segment were excluded from the earlier analysis of a few hundred of the donors. In an earlier analysis of a few hundred of the donors, V segments were called functional above 56.7% productive rearrangements and were called segregating when the between-donor standard deviation exceeded 5%. A statistical classification framework was built to diagnose cytomegalovirus status from the catalog of TCR beta chain sequences. V and J gene assignment, in a later analysis, came from comparing TCR nucleotide sequences with IMGT/GENE-DB human TR gene sequences. Using the TCRdist pipeline, a later analysis assigned CDR3 sequences along with most-parsimonious VDJ recombination scenarios. In a later analysis, every TCR beta chain was defined by the combination of its CDR3 amino acid sequence and its V-gene family, and reads without a unique V-gene family were dropped. In a later analysis, a few hundred highly shared, low-generation-probability nucleotide sequences were removed to address suspected cross-contamination and a sequencing artifact. For each public chain, a later analysis derived a clonal expansion index from normalized ranks of inferred template counts within each repertoire. In a later analysis, generation probabilities were computed with a VDJ recombination model fitted to out-of-frame rearrangements, and the resulting probabilities were checked against IGoR. In a later analysis, TCR-TCR, TCR-HLA and TCR-CMV co-occurrence was scored with hypergeometric tests, and a repertoire-size bias correction was applied to TCR pairs. In a later analysis, false discovery rates were estimated by permuting HLA or CMV assignments 20 times. A later analysis grouped co-occurring TCRs with DBSCAN, adding TCRdist sequence similarity when clustering within HLA-allele-positive subsets. Co-occurrence clustering excluded repertoires with fewer than 30,000 or more than 120,000 public chains, plus five with anomalous nucleotide sharing. TCRdb's version of the immuneACCESS table is confined to in-frame rearrangements and falls short of the full clone set. An unresolved V gene accounts for under half of the shortfall where checked; the remainder is of unknown origin. V, J and clone size are those of that table, while D and trimming were read from the DNA. Here the sample has around 180,000 clones; approximately 88% occur a single time. The top ten clones comprise more than 1% of the sample.

V trim: 3 bases; J trim: 3 bases; unmatched bases: 2. The CDR3 has 15 amino acids, counting the end cysteine and phenylalanine. The sequence is cut down to CDR3 DNA, 45 bases in frame from base 1. CDR1 and CDR2 were assigned from the germline V gene as KGHSH and LQKENI. Recombination joined TRBV18 with TRBJ2-7, with 13 bases in between that match TRBD2. Sequencing was done on a sample of PBMCs. The source of this sequence is a boy between 2 and 10 years old in good health and CMV-seronegative. CDR3 region: CASSPGTSGNYEQYF. The DNA reads as follows: TGTGCCAGCTCACCCGGGACTAGCGGGAACTACGAGCAGTACTTC. The full variable domain, with segments outside the CDR3 supplied by the reference TRBV18 and TRBJ2-7 proteins, appears as NAGVMQNPRHLVRRRGQEARLRCSPMKGHSHVYWYRQLPEEGLKFMVYLQKENIIDESGMPKERFSAEFPKEGPSILRIQQVVRGDSAAYFCASSPGTSGNYEQYFGPGTRLTVT.